Listed below are T cell receptor beta chains from one sample, sequenced in a study of regulatory T cells in long-lasting Graves disease. TCRdb recomputed calls from the multiplex PCR reads with MiXCR, one row per CDR3 protein. Here the sample spans around 250,000 distinct CDR3 sequences, approximately 20% being singletons. The same data also contributed to another study, on T cells in Graves' hyperthyroidism and ophthalmopathy.

The sequencing here drew on peripheral blood mononuclear cells (PBMCs), taken at new diagnosis, from a patient treated with antithyroid drugs. Receptors originate from a woman aged 30 to 39 with Graves disease. Both conserved end residues are part of each CDR3. The order of the fields is CDR3 protein, CDR3 DNA, clone size, V gene, D gene, J gene. D genes are given only for firm matches. Only part of the rows carry a size: once, few, many, or a class if the clone is expanded.

CASSQPLEKNIQYF	TGCGCCAGCAGCCAGCCCTTAGAGAAAAACATTCAGTACTTC	NA	TRBV4-1	NA	TRBJ2-4
CASTLRGGGVKNIQYF	TGTGCCAGTACCCTCCGGGGTGGCGGAGTCAAAAACATTCAGTACTTC	NA	TRBV19	NA	TRBJ2-4
CASRETGSSNQPQHF	TGTGCCAGCAGGGAGACAGGGTCCAGCAATCAGCCCCAGCATTTT	many	TRBV2	TRBD1	TRBJ1-5
CASSSQPRDRASGANVLTF	TGTGCCAGCAGCTCCCAGCCCCGGGACAGGGCTAGTGGGGCCAACGTCCTGACTTTC	many	TRBV9	TRBD1	TRBJ2-6
CASSPSDRGGFEAFF	TGTGCCAGCAGCCCGTCGGACAGGGGGGGGTTTGAAGCTTTCTTT	many	TRBV9	TRBD1	TRBJ1-1
CASSRGETGFITGELFF	TGTGCCAGCAGTCGCGGGGAGACAGGGTTTATTACCGGGGAGCTGTTTTTT	many	TRBV6-1	NA	TRBJ2-2
CASSVQSQDGYTF	TGTGCCAGCAGTGTCCAGAGCCAAGATGGCTACACCTTC	many	TRBV2	NA	TRBJ1-2
CSAAGTVYEQYF	TGCAGTGCAGCCGGGACAGTCTACGAGCAGTACTTC	few	TRBV20-1	TRBD1	TRBJ2-7
CASSRGPYEQYF	TGTGCCAGCAGCAGGGGGCCCTACGAGCAGTACTTC	many	TRBV27	TRBD1	TRBJ2-7
CASSKRQGSNTEAFF	TGTGCCAGTAGTAAGAGGCAGGGGTCGAACACTGAAGCTTTCTTT	many	TRBV19	NA	TRBJ1-1
CSVEGRYGYTF	TGCAGCGTTGAAGGGAGGTATGGCTACACCTTC	many	TRBV29-1	NA	TRBJ1-2
CASRREEQYF	TGTGCCAGCAGAAGGGAGGAGCAGTACTTC	many	TRBV2	NA	TRBJ2-7
CATSRDYEGGETQYF	TGTGCCACCAGCAGAGATTACGAGGGGGGAGAGACCCAGTACTTC	many	TRBV15	NA	TRBJ2-5
CAASGTPLNTGELFF	TGTGCCGCCTCCGGGACACCTTTGAACACCGGGGAGCTGTTTTTT	NA	TRBV30	NA	TRBJ2-2
CASSSAVNTEAFF	TGTGCCAGCAGCTCTGCGGTGAACACTGAAGCTTTCTTT	many	TRBV7-9	NA	TRBJ1-1
CASNPGPRGTQYF	TGTGCCAGCAACCCCGGACCCCGCGGGACCCAGTACTTC	few	TRBV12-3/TRBV12-4	NA	TRBJ2-5
CASGLDRQEPQHF	TGTGCTAGTGGTTTGGACAGACAGGAGCCCCAGCATTTT	many	TRBV12-5	NA	TRBJ1-5
CASSLYGATNTEAFF	TGTGCCAGCAGTTTATACGGAGCTACGAACACTGAAGCTTTCTTT	many	TRBV6-2/TRBV6-3	NA	TRBJ1-1
CASSSSGLDQETQYF	TGCGCCAGCAGCTCCTCAGGACTGGACCAAGAGACCCAGTACTTC	few	TRBV5-1	NA	TRBJ2-5
CASSLQRGPYTQYF	TGTGCCAGCAGTTTGCAGCGGGGGCCTTATACGCAGTATTTT	many	TRBV12-3/TRBV12-4	TRBD2	TRBJ2-3
CAKLALTGFNEKLFF	TGTGCTAAGCTAGCCCTTACAGGGTTTAATGAAAAACTGTTTTTT	many	TRBV12-5	NA	TRBJ1-4
CASSDSDRNGETQYF	TGCGCCAGCAGTGACTCGGACAGGAATGGGGAGACCCAGTACTTC	NA	TRBV10-2	TRBD1	TRBJ2-5
CASSLARERVNEQFF	TGTGCCAGCAGCTTAGCGCGGGAAAGAGTCAATGAGCAGTTCTTC	many	TRBV7-9	NA	TRBJ2-1
CASSWDSRTYGYTF	TGTGCCAGTAGTTGGGACAGCCGTACCTATGGCTACACCTTC	few	TRBV19	TRBD1	TRBJ1-2
CASSPSARYEKLFF	TGTGCCAGCAGCCCAAGCGCGAGGTACGAAAAACTGTTTTTT	many	TRBV3-1	NA	TRBJ1-4
CASGVFSNQPQHF	TGTGCCAGCGGAGTTTTTAGCAATCAGCCCCAGCATTTT	many	TRBV7-8	NA	TRBJ1-5
CSAQRQPNQPQHF	TGCAGTGCACAAAGACAGCCCAATCAGCCCCAGCATTTT	many	TRBV20-1	NA	TRBJ1-5
CSVNLGPFWETQYF	TGCAGCGTTAACCTGGGTCCTTTTTGGGAGACCCAGTACTTC	many	TRBV29-1	NA	TRBJ2-5
CASRRGTVNTEAFF	TGTGCCAGCCGAAGAGGGACAGTGAACACTGAAGCTTTCTTT	many	TRBV5-5	TRBD1	TRBJ1-1
CASSPHTFSGNTIYF	TGTGCCAGCAGTCCCCACACCTTCTCTGGAAACACCATATATTTT	many	TRBV6-2/TRBV6-3	NA	TRBJ1-3
CASSSAGGTYEQYF	TGTGCCAGCAGCTCAGCGGGGGGAACCTACGAGCAGTACTTC	NA	TRBV6-1	TRBD2	TRBJ2-7
CASSQVGGQPQHF	TGCGCCAGCAGCCAAGTCGGGGGGCAGCCCCAGCATTTT	many	TRBV4-1	NA	TRBJ1-5
CASSSGQNPSSPLHF	TGTGCCAGCTCATCCGGACAGAACCCGTCTTCACCCCTCCACTTT	many	TRBV18	NA	TRBJ1-6
CASSPLDREETQYF	TGTGCCAGCTCACCATTGGACAGGGAAGAGACCCAGTACTTC	many	TRBV18	TRBD1	TRBJ2-5
CSARVERGSYEQYF	TGCAGTGCTAGGGTGGAAAGGGGAAGCTACGAGCAGTACTTC	many	TRBV20-1	NA	TRBJ2-7
CASSLQGDGGYEQYF	TGTGCCAGCAGCCTCCAGGGGGATGGCGGATACGAGCAGTACTTC	many	TRBV7-9	TRBD1	TRBJ2-7
CASSLVGRGTEAFF	TGTGCCAGCAGCTTGGTAGGGAGGGGCACTGAAGCTTTCTTT	NA	TRBV5-5	NA	TRBJ1-1
CASSLDRRSNEQFF	TGTGCCAGCAGCTTGGACAGGCGATCCAATGAGCAGTTCTTC	many	TRBV5-6	NA	TRBJ2-1
CASRRDRVGHGSPLHF	TGCGCCAGCAGACGCGACAGGGTGGGCCATGGTTCACCCCTCCACTTT	many	TRBV5-1	TRBD1	TRBJ1-6
CASRVTGGLAYEQYF	TGTGCCAGCAGGGTAACAGGGGGACTAGCCTACGAGCAGTACTTC	many	TRBV2	NA	TRBJ2-7